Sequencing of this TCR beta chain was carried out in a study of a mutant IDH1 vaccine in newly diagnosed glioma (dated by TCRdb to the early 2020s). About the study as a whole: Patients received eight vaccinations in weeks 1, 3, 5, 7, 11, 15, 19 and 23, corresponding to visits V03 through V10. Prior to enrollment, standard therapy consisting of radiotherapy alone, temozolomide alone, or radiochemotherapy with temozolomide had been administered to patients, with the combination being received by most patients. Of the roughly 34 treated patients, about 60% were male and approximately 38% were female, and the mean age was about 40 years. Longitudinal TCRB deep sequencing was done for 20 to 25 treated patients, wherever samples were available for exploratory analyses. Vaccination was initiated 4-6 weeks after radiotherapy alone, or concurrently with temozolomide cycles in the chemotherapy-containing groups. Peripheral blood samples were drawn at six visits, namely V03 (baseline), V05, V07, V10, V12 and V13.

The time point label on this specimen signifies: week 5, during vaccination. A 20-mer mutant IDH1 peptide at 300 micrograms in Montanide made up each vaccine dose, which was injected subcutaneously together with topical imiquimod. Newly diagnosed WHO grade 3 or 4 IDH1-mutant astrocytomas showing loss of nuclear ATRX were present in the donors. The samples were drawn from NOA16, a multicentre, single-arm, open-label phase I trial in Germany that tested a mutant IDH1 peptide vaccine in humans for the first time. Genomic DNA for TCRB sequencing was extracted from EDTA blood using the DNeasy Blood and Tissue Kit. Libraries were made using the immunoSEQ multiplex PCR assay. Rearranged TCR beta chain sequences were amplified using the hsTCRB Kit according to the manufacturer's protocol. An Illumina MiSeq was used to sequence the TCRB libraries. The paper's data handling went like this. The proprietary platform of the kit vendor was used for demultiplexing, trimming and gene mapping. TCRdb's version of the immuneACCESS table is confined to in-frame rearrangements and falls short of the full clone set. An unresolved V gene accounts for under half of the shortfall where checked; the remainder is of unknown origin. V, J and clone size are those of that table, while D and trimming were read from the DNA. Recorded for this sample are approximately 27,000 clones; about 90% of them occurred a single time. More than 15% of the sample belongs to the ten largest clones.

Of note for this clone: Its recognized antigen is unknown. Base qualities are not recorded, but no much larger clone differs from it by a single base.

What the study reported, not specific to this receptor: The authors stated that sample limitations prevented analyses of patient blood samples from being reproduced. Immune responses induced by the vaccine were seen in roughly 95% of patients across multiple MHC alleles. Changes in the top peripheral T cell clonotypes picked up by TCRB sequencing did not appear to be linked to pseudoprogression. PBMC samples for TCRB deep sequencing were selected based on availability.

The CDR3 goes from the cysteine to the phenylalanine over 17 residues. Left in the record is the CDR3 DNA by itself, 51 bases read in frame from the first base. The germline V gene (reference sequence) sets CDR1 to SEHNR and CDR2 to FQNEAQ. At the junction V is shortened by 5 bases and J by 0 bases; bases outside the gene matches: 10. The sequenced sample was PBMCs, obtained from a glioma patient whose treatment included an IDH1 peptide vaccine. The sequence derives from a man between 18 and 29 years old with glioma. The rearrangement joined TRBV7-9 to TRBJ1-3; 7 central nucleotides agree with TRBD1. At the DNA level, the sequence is TGTGCCAGCAGCGCATACAGGGGACCCCGCTCTGGAAACACCATATATTTT. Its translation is CASSAYRGPRSGNTIYF. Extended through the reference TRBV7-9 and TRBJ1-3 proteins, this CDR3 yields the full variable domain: DTGVSQNPRHKITKRGQNVTFRCDPISEHNRLYWYRQTLGQGPEFLTYFQNEAQLEKSRLLSDRFSAERPKGSFSTLEIQRTEQGDSAMYLCASSAYRGPRSGNTIYFGEGSWLTVV.